This T cell receptor beta chain was retrieved from a study of tumor and adjacent non-tumor tissue in lung cancer. Overall study context: Stage I to III disease affected about nine men and roughly 5 women aged about 30 to 85.

TCRbeta libraries were built with three rounds of nested PCR, modified from ARM-PCR. TCRdb called the multiplex PCR reads again in MiXCR, with one record for every CDR3 protein. Among under 45,000 distinct CDR3 sequences, over 55% were seen once, and the ten largest hold around 45%. With regard to this clonotype: A much larger clone lies a single base off, so this may be a read error.

RNA was extracted from bulk tissue without any cell sorting. This non-tumor lung sample came from over 3 cm beyond the tumor edge. Trimming shortened V by 0 bases and J by 7 bases, and 13 bases separated the two germline ends. This CDR3 is 15 amino acids long. Germline lookup yields CDR1 SGHNT and CDR2 YYREEE (reference sequence). The origin of this receptor is a man aged 50 to 60 with non-small cell lung cancer. The chain couples TRBV5-4 to TRBJ1-4, with TRBD1 as a possible D gene (6 bases). Specimen: distant non-tumor lung tissue. The CDR3 region has the DNA TGTGCCAGCAGCTTGGCGGACAGTGGTTCTGAAAAACTGTTTTTT. Translated: CASSLADSGSEKLFF. Combining the CDR3 with reference TRBV5-4 and TRBJ1-4 gives the whole variable domain ETGVTQSPTHLIKTRGQQVTLRCSSQSGHNTVSWYQQALGQGPQFIFQYYREEENGRGNFPPRFSGLQFPNYSSELNVNALELDDSALYLCASSLADSGSEKLFFGSGTQLSVL.